One sample yielded the 8 T cell receptor beta chains listed below, sequenced in a study of PD-L1 blockade in urothelial cancer. Assay: immunoSEQ multiplex PCR; the TCRdb copy retains only in-frame clones and omits some. The table shows just over 50,000 clones, with around three quarters occurring only once. The material was PBMCs, obtained around atezolizumab (anti-PD-L1) treatment. The receptors were sampled from an older man with urothelial cancer.

The rearrangement uses TRBV15 and TRBJ2-1; maybe TRBD2 (6 bases). Looked up from germline, CDR1 is LNHNV and CDR2 is YYDKDF (reference sequence). The CDR3 has 16 amino acids. The V end was cut by 1 base, the J end by 8 bases, with 18 bases between. CDR3 sequence reads: CATSRGLGSGRYEQFF. DNA of the CDR3: TGTGCCACCAGCAGAGGACTAGGTAGCGGTCGCTATGAGCAGTTCTTC.

The chain joins TRBV30 to TRBJ1-3; no definite D call. The CDR3 has 16 amino acids. The V gene's germline CDR1 is GTSNPN and CDR2 SVGIG (reference sequence). V was trimmed by 0 bases and J by 0 bases, leaving 12 bases between them. CDR3 sequence reads: CAWSVLGLSSGNTIYF. In DNA, the CDR3 is TGTGCCTGGAGTGTACTTGGGCTGAGCTCTGGAAACACCATATATTTT.

In its sample, this clone was seen a few times. The rearrangement joins TRBV10-3 to TRBJ1-2, with a weak D call TRBD1 (6 bases). This CDR3 region has 15 residues. Per germline, CDR1 ENHRY and CDR2 SYGVKD. V was pared by 5 bases and J by 1 base, with 14 bases between. The CDR3 is CAISPSEGVNYGYTF. In nucleotides, the CDR3 is TGTGCCATCAGTCCCTCCGAGGGGGTTAACTATGGCTACACCTTC.

The genes are TRBV5-6 and TRBJ2-4; 7 bases fit TRBD2. Trimming removed 7 bases from V and 0 bases from J; junction bases left unmatched: 13. This CDR3 has 17 amino acids. The germline V gene has CDR1 SGHDT and CDR2 YYEEEE. CDR3 DNA sequence: TGTGCCAGCTCCTTTGGGGGGGGTCCGGTAGCCAAAAACATTCAGTACTTC. Encoded protein: CASSFGGGPVAKNIQYF. Using reference TRBV5-6 and TRBJ2-4 for the parts outside the CDR3, the full variable domain is DAGVTQSPTHLIKTRGQQVTLRCSPKSGHDTVSWYQQALGQGPQFIFQYYEEEERQRGNFPDRFSGHQFPNYSSELNVNALLLGDSALYLCASSFGGGPVAKNIQYFGAGTRLSVL.

On this clone: Germline is not matched at one junction end, which may reflect a read error. The V and J genes are TRBV6-1 and TRBJ2-2, with a possible D match to TRBD2 (6 bases). Germline loops: CDR1 MNHNS, CDR2 SASEGT. The CDR3 extends over 17 amino acids. The CDR3 DNA sequence: TGTGCCAACAGTGAGTTTCGGGGAGGCGCGAACACCGGGGAGCTGTTTTTT. Its translation is CANSEFRGGANTGELFF.

The rearrangement uses TRBV6-5 and TRBJ2-3; TRBD2 is a possible D gene (5 bases). Deletions cut 5 bases from V and 5 bases from J, with 14 bases between. The CDR3 is 14 amino acids. The V gene's germline CDR1 is MNHEY and CDR2 SVGAGI. The CDR3, as DNA: TGTGCCAGCAGTCAGACCGTACGGGGAGATACGCAGTATTTT. Protein sequence: CASSQTVRGDTQYF.

This chain uses TRBV5-6 with TRBJ2-2; D might be TRBD2 (5 bases). Germline loops: CDR1 SGHDT, CDR2 YYEEEE. This CDR3 region has 14 residues. V was shortened by 2 bases and J by 5 bases, with 10 bases between the two germline ends. CDR3 DNA sequence: TGTGCCAGCAGCTTAGGACTCGAGACCGGGGAGCTGTTTTTT. Translated: CASSLGLETGELFF.

The chain uses TRBV4-1 and TRBJ2-7; D remains ambiguous. CDR3 length: 13 amino acids. The germline CDR1 and CDR2 sequences are MGHRA and YSYEKL. Trimming left V 3 bases short and J 1 base short, with 7 bases between. CDR3 sequence reads: CASSQAPSYEQYF. The CDR3 DNA reads as TGCGCCAGCAGCCAGGCCCCTTCCTACGAGCAGTACTTC.